What follows are 10 T cell receptor beta chains derived from one specimen sequenced in a study of cytotoxic CD8 clonotypes in ibrutinib-treated CLL. Method: immunoSEQ multiplex PCR; TCRdb's copy keeps in-frame clones and lacks some. The table includes 110,000 to 150,000 clones, around three quarters detected once. The specimen comprised PBMCs, sampled after 12 months of ibrutinib treatment. These TCRs come from a human donor with chronic lymphocytic leukemia.

The rearrangement uses TRBV7-2 and TRBJ2-7; 12 bases align to TRBD2. The CDR3 totals 16 residues. After removal of 5 bases from V and 3 bases from J, the junction contained 8 bases not matched to a gene. The germline V gene has CDR1 SGHTA and CDR2 FQGNSA. The DNA for the CDR3 is TGTGCCAGCAGCGCGAGACTAGCGGGAGAAGGCTACGAGCAGTACTTC. This gives the protein CASSARLAGEGYEQYF.

The chain combines TRBV7-3 with TRBJ2-1, with 9 bases aligning to TRBD2. The CDR3 runs to 16 residues. With V trimmed by 5 bases and J by 4 bases, 9 bases remained unmatched. Germline V gene lookup returns CDR1 SGHTA and CDR2 FQGTGA. The CDR3: CASSPSPGLAYNEQFF. CDR3 nucleotides: TGTGCCAGCAGCCCATCCCCTGGACTAGCGTACAATGAGCAGTTCTTC.

The chain employs TRBV19 and TRBJ2-6, with no clear D. V lost 5 bases, J lost 2 bases, and 4 bases lay in between. Germline-derived CDR1 and CDR2 are LNHDA and SQIVND (reference sequence). The CDR3 loop spans 13 amino acids. The CDR3 region is CASSATGANVLTF. The CDR3 DNA follows: TGTGCCAGTAGTGCGACTGGGGCCAACGTCCTGACTTTC.

V usage is TRBV27 and J usage is TRBJ2-1; D gene unclear. V was shortened by 2 bases and J by 2 bases, with 7 bases between the two germline ends. The CDR3 is 14 amino acids. Germline CDR1 MNHEY, CDR2 SMNVEV (reference sequence). Here the CDR3 DNA reads TGTGCCAGCAGTTTAGAAGGACCCTACAATGAGCAGTTCTTC. Protein product: CASSLEGPYNEQFF.

This clone was observed a few times. The rearrangement uses TRBV2 and TRBJ1-5; no firm D call. This CDR3 comprises 13 residues. Trimming shortened V by 6 bases and J by 0 bases, and 6 bases separated the two germline ends. Germline CDR1 reads SNHLY; CDR2 reads FYNNEI. The CDR3 region is CASSLGSNQPQHF. CDR3 bases: TGTGCCAGCAGCCTTGGTAGCAATCAGCCCCAGCATTTT.

In this sample, this clone turned up a few times. The gene calls are TRBV5-4 and TRBJ1-4, with D uncertain. The V end lost 3 bases, the J end lost 5 bases, and 5 bases lay between the germline ends. From germline, CDR1 is SGHNT and CDR2 YYREEE (reference sequence). There are 12 residues in the CDR3. The CDR3 region has the DNA TGTGCCAGCAGCTCGGGAAATGAAAAACTGTTTTTT. This translates into CASSSGNEKLFF.

With respect to this clone: A read error may produce the germline difference seen at one junction end. This chain uses TRBV7-7 with TRBJ2-3; perhaps TRBD1 as D (6 bases). The CDR3 spans 15 residues. Germline V gives CDR1 SSHAT, CDR2 FNYEAQ (reference sequence). CDR3 sequence: CASSQGRQGSDTQYF. The CDR3 nucleotides are TGTGCTAGCAGCCAGGGGCGGCAGGGGTCAGATACGCAGTATTTT. Together with reference TRBV7-7 and TRBJ2-3, the CDR3 gives the full variable domain: GAGVSQSPRYKVTKRGQDVTLRCDPISSHATLYWYQQALGQGPEFLTYFNYEAQPDKSGLPSDRFSAERPEGSISTLTIQRTEQRDSAMYRCASSQGRQGSDTQYFGPGTRLTVL.

The chain employs TRBV7-8 and TRBJ1-1; no reliable D call. Trimming cost V 2 bases and J 0 bases, with 16 bases left between them. The CDR3 extends over 17 amino acids. Per germline, CDR1 SGHVS and CDR2 FQNEAQ. The CDR3 DNA reads as TGTGCCAGCAGCTTACGGTTCCGGGGATCAATGAACACTGAAGCTTTCTTT. Translated, it gives CASSLRFRGSMNTEAFF.

This clone was recorded a few times. The J gene is TRBJ2-7, the V gene TRBV6-1, with TRBD1 identical over 9 bases. This CDR3 contains 15 residues. CDR1 is MNHNS, CDR2 SASEGT, per germline. V shed 9 bases and J 0 bases; nucleotides not matched to a gene: 9. CDR3 sequence reads: CASYKQGAISYEQYF. The CDR3 DNA is TGTGCCAGTTACAAACAGGGGGCGATCTCCTACGAGCAGTACTTC.

The chain employs TRBV6-5 and TRBJ2-7, with a tentative D call TRBD1 (6 bases). Germline V lookup: CDR1 MNHEY, CDR2 SVGAGI. The V gene lost 6 bases and the J gene lost 4 bases, with 16 bases spanning the gap. The CDR3 runs 14 residues. In DNA, the CDR3 is TGTGCCAGCAGAAACAGGGTCGGACTTTACGAGCAGTACTTC. It encodes CASRNRVGLYEQYF.